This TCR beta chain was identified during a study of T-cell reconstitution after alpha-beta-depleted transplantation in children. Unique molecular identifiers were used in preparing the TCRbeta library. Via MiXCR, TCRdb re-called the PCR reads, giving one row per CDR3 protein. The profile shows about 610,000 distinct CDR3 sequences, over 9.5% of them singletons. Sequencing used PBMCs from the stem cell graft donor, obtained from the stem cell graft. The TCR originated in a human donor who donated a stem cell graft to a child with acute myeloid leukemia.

The CDR3 DNA is TGTGCCAGCAGCTCATTCGGGGGGCCTGGCTCCTACGAGCAGTACTTC. Translated: CASSSFGGPGSYEQYF. This sequence joins TRBV7-6 and TRBJ2-7, with a weak D call TRBD2 (7 bases). With 4 bases removed from V and 0 bases from J, the gap between germline ends came to 16 bases. The CDR3 has 16 residues. Germline-derived CDR1 and CDR2 are SGHVS and FNYEAQ. Based on the CDR3 plus reference TRBV7-6 and TRBJ2-7, the full variable domain is GAGVSQSPRYKVTKRGQDVALRCDPISGHVSLYWYRQALGQGPEFLTYFNYEAQQDKSGLPNDRFSAERPEGSISTLTIQRTEQRDSAMYRCASSSFGGPGSYEQYFGPGTRLTVT.